A selection of T cell receptor beta chains follows, all from one sample in a study of blood T cell repertoires in COVID-19. Profiled with immunoSEQ multiplex PCR; TCRdb holds only in-frame clones, not every one. The sample consists of over 80,000 clones, roughly 84% of them appearing once. The sequenced sample was peripheral blood. These receptors were collected from a woman aged 80 or over with acute or convalescent COVID-19. Each CDR3 is given with its conserved first and last residue. A D gene is named only where the DNA matches it firmly. Size is stated for part of the rows, as once, few or many counts, or as a class when the clone is expanded.

D gene,V gene,clone size,J gene,CDR3 DNA,CDR3 protein
TRBD2,TRBV5-1,-,TRBJ2-3,TGCGCCAGCAGCTCCTTTCAGCGGGGGGGCACAGATACGCAGTATTTT,CASSSFQRGGTDTQYF
-,TRBV30,-,TRBJ1-1,TGTGCCTGGGGGCAGACAGGTTCTTTCACTGAAGCTTTCTTT,CAWGQTGSFTEAFF
-,TRBV7-2,once,TRBJ2-5,TGTGCCAGCAGCTTGGGGGGATCTCAAGAGACCCAGTACTTC,CASSLGGSQETQYF
TRBD2,TRBV27,-,TRBJ2-1,TGTGCCAGCAGTCCGAACGGACTAGCGGGAGGAAGGAATGAGCAGTTCTTC,CASSPNGLAGGRNEQFF
-,TRBV6-5,-,TRBJ2-3,TGTGCCAGCAGACAGGGTTCAAGCACAGATACGCAGTATTTT,CASRQGSSTDTQYF
-,TRBV28,-,TRBJ1-4,TGTGCCAGCAGTCCCCCAGGGGCGCTGCAGGAAAAACTGTTTTTT,CASSPPGALQEKLFF
-,TRBV2,-,TRBJ2-3,TGTGCCAGCAGTGAACAAGCGGTGGGCACAGATACGCAGTATTTT,CASSEQAVGTDTQYF
TRBD2,TRBV19,-,TRBJ2-5,TGTGCCTCTAAAGACGGGGGGGCTACAAATGTGGGAGAGACCCAGTACTTC,CASKDGGATNVGETQYF
TRBD1,TRBV28,once,TRBJ1-5,TGTGCCAGCAGTTTCCCTGCCCCGGGACAGGGTGCGTATAGCAATCAGCCCCAGCATTTT,CASSFPAPGQGAYSNQPQHF
TRBD1,TRBV5-1,many,TRBJ1-4,TGCGCCAGCAGCTTTACGACAGGGACTAATGAAAAACTGTTTTTT,CASSFTTGTNEKLFF